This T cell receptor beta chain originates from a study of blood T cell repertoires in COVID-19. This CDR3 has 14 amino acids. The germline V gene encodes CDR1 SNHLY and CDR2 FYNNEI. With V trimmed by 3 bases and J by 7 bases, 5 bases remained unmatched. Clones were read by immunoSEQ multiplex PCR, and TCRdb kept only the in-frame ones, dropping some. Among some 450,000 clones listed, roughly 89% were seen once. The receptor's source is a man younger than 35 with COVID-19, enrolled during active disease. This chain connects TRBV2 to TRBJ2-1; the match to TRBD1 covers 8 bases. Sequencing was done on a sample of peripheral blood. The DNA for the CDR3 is TGTGCCAGCAGTGATCGGACAGGGTGGAATGAGCAGTTCTTC. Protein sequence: CASSDRTGWNEQFF.